Sequencing of this T cell receptor (beta chain) was carried out in a study of OX40 agonist ivuxolimab in advanced cancers. Study overall: Checkpoint inhibitors had been given previously to under 50% of patients.

The CDR3 runs 14 residues. The germline CDR1 and CDR2 sequences are SNHLY and FYNNEI. V gave up 7 bases and J gave up 7 bases, with 20 bases separating them. Profiling relied on immunoSEQ multiplex PCR, and the TCRdb table lists in-frame clones only, not all of them. In the table there are over 80,000 clones, around nine tenths of which are singletons. The chain employs TRBV2 and TRBJ2-7; TRBD2 might be the D (5 bases). The clonotype was recovered from an adult with an advanced solid tumor such as melanoma, head and neck, liver or kidney cancer. The starting material was CD4+ or CD8+ T cells sorted from blood, obtained in a trial of the OX40 agonist ivuxolimab. The CDR3 DNA reads as TGTGCCAGCACTCCCCAAAACGGCCCGGGGGAGCAGTACTTC. Protein sequence: CASTPQNGPGEQYF.